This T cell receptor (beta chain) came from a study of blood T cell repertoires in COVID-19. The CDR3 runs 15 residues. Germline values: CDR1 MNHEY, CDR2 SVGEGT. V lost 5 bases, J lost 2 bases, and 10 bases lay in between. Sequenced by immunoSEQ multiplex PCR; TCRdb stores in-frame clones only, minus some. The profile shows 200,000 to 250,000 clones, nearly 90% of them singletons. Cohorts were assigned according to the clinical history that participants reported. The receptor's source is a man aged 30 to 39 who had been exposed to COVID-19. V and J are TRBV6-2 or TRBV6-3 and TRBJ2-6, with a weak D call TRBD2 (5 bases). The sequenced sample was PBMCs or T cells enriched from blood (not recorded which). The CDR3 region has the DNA TGTGCCAGCAGTCTGAGGGTGGCTGGGGCCAACGTCCTGACTTTC. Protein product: CASSLRVAGANVLTF.